This T cell receptor (beta chain) was documented in a study of a mutant IDH1 vaccine in newly diagnosed glioma. Study details: Treated patients, approximately 60% male and around 38% female, averaged approximately 40 years of age. Beforehand, treatment had been radiotherapy, temozolomide, or both; the majority received both.

Time point specified: baseline, week 1 (first vaccination visit). Sample treatment: pre-vaccination baseline after standard-of-care therapy. Newly diagnosed WHO grade 3 or 4 IDH1-mutant, ATRX-lost astrocytomas were identified in the donors. Sequencing used immunoSEQ multiplex PCR; TCRdb keeps in-frame clones, though not all of them. The sample contains 85,000 to 100,000 clones, 83% of which appear only once. On this clone: Its target is not known.

Broader study findings: Immune responses induced by the vaccine were seen in about 93% of patients, spanning multiple MHC alleles.

The CDR3 spans 16 residues. Germline CDR1 and CDR2: SGHTA and FQGNSA. V lost 5 bases and J lost 4, with 20 bases in between. The sample consisted of PBMCs, taken from a glioma patient treated with radiotherapy, temozolomide or both. The receptor comes from a woman aged 50 to 60 with glioma. This sequence joins TRBV7-2 and TRBJ1-1, with D unclear. The CDR3 protein is CASSVVTGKGFTEAFF. CDR3 DNA sequence: TGTGCCAGCAGCGTCGTTACCGGGAAGGGTTTCACTGAAGCTTTCTTT.